This TCR beta chain emerged from a study of blood T cell repertoires in COVID-19. Original data processing: Cell counts per sample came from amplifying reference gene primers. Libraries were prepared by immunoSEQ multiplex PCR; TCRdb keeps only in-frame clonotypes and omits some of them. V and J calls and clone size are given by that table; D and trimming were obtained from the DNA. Seen here are some 48,000 clones, approximately 85% observed once, and the top ten hold over 12%. Germline assignment: CDR1 LNHDA and CDR2 SQIVND (reference sequence). The CDR3 is 15 residues long. The germline V and J ends were trimmed by 6 bases and 0 bases, with 13 bases remaining between them.

The source of this sequence is a human donor in a cohort sampled during active COVID-19. Sequencing used peripheral blood. The rearrangement uses TRBV19 and TRBJ2-3; tentative D call: TRBD1 (6 bases). CDR3 sequence: CASSAYRDSTDTQYF. The CDR3 DNA is TGTGCCAGTAGCGCCTACAGGGACAGCACAGATACGCAGTATTTT.